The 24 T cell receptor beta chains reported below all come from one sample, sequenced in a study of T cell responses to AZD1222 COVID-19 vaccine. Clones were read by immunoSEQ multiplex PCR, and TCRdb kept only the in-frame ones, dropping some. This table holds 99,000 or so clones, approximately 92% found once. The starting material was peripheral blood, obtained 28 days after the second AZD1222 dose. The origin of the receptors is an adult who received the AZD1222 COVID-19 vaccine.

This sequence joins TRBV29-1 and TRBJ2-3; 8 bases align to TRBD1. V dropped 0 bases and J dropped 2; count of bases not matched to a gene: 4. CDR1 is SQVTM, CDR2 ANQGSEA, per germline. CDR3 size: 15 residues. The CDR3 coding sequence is TGCAGCGTTGAAGAGGGGCAGGGGGCCACAGATACGCAGTATTTT. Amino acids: CSVEEGQGATDTQYF.

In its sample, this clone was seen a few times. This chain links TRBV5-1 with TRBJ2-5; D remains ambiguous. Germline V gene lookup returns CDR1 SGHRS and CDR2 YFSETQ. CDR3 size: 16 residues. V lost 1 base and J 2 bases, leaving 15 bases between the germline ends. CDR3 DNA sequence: TGCGCCAGCAGCTTGTATGGGCAGGCCCCTCAAGAGACCCAGTACTTC. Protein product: CASSLYGQAPQETQYF. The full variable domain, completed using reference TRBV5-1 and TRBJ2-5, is KAGVTQTPRYLIKTRGQQVTLSCSPISGHRSVSWYQQTPGQGLQFLFEYFSETQRNKGNFPGRFSGRQFSNSRSEMNVSTLELGDSALYLCASSLYGQAPQETQYFGPGTRLLVL.

Here the CDR3 reads CASSERGLAGSEPGANVLTF. The CDR3 coding sequence is TGTGCCAGCAGTGAACGGGGACTAGCGGGATCCGAGCCCGGGGCCAACGTCCTGACTTTC. The chain carries TRBV6-1 and TRBJ2-6; 13 bases are shared with TRBD2. Unmatched junction bases numbered 11, after V lost 2 bases and J lost 4 bases. Germline loops: CDR1 MNHNS, CDR2 SASEGT. The CDR3 is made up of 20 amino acids.

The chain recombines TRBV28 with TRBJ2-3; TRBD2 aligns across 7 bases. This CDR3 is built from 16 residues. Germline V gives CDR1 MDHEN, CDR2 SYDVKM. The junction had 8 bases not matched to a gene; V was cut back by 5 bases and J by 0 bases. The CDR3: CASSPGGSESTDTQYF. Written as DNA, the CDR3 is TGTGCCAGCAGTCCGGGCGGGAGCGAAAGCACAGATACGCAGTATTTT.

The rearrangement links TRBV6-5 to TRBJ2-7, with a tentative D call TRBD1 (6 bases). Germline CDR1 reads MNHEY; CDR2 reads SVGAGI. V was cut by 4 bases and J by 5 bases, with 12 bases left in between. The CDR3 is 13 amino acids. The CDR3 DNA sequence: TGTGCCAGCAGTTTAGACAGGAACAACGAGCAGTACTTC. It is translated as CASSLDRNNEQYF.

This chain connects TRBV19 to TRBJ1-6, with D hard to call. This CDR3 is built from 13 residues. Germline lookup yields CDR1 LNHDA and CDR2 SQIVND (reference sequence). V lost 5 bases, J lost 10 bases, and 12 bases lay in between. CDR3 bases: TGTGCCAGTAGTGGACTCTCGCCCTCACCCCTCCACTTT. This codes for CASSGLSPSPLHF.

DNA of the CDR3: TGTGCCAGCAGCTCAAATGGTGGGGGGCAGTCCCGACTGTTTTTT. Its protein is CASSSNGGGQSRLFF. The V and J genes are TRBV3-1 (or the pseudogene TRBV3-2) and TRBJ1-4; D may be TRBD1 (6 bases). The CDR3 has 15 amino acids. Germline CDR1 is LGHDT and CDR2 is YNNKEL (reference sequence). Trimming removed 5 bases from V and 13 bases from J, with 23 bases in between.

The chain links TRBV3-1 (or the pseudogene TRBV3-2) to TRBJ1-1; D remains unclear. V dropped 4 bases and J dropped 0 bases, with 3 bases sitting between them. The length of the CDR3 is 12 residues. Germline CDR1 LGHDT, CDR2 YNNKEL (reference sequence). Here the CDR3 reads CASSRLNTEAFF. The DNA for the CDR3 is TGTGCCAGCAGCCGCCTGAACACTGAAGCTTTCTTT.

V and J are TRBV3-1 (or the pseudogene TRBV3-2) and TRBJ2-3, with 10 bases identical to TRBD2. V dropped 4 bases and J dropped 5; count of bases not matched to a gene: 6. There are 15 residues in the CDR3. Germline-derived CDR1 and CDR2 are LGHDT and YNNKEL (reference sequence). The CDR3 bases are TGTGCCAGCAGCCCCGGGACTAGCGCAATAGATACGCAGTATTTT. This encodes CASSPGTSAIDTQYF.

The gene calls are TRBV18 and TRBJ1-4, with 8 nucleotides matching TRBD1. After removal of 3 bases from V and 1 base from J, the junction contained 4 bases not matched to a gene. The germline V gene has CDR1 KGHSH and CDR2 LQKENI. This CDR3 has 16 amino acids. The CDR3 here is CASSPDRARTNEKLFF. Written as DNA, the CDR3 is TGTGCCAGCTCACCGGACAGGGCGAGAACTAATGAAAAACTGTTTTTT.

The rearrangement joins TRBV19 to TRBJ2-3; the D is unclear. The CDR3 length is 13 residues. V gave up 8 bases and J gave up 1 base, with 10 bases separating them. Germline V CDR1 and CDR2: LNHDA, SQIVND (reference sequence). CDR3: CASRNGGTDTQYF. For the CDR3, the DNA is TGTGCCAGTCGTAACGGCGGCACAGATACGCAGTATTTT.

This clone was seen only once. The CDR3 spells CASSPGIRQGQETQYF. The CDR3 nucleotides read TGTGCCAGCAGCCCCGGAATTAGACAGGGTCAGGAGACCCAGTACTTC. The J gene is TRBJ2-5, the V gene TRBV4-2, with 7 bases fitting TRBD1. This CDR3 is 16 amino acids long. CDR1 LGHNA and CDR2 YNFKEQ come from the germline V gene. The V and J ends lost 4 bases and 5 bases, in that order; junction bases with no gene match: 13.

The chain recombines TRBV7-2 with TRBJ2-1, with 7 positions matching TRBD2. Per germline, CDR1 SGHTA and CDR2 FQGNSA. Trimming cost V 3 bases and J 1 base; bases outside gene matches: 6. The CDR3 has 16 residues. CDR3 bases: TGTGCCAGCAGCTTGAACCCCGGGGGGTCCTACAATGAGCAGTTCTTC. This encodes CASSLNPGGSYNEQFF.

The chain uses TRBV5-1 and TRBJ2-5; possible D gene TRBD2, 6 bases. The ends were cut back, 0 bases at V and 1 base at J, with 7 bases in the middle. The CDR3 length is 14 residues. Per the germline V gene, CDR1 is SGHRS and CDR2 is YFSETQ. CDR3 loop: CASSLAGGQETQYF. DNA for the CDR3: TGCGCCAGCAGCTTGGCCGGGGGCCAAGAGACCCAGTACTTC.

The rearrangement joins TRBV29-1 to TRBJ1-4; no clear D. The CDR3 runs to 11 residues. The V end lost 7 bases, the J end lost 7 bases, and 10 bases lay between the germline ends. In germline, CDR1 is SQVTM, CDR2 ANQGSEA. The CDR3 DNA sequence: TGCAGCGCTCAGGCGGTTGAAAAACTGTTTTTT. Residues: CSAQAVEKLFF.

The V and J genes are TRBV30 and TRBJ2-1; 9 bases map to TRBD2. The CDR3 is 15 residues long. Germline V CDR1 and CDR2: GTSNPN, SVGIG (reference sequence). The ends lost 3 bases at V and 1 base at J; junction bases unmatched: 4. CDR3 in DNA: TGTGCCTGGAGGGGACTAGCTGGTTCCTACAATGAGCAGTTCTTC. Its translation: CAWRGLAGSYNEQFF.

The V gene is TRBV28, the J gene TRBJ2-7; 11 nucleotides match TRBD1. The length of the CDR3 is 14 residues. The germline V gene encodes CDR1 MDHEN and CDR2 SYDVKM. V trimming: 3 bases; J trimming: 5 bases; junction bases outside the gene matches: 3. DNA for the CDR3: TGTGCCAGCAGTTTCGGGACAGGGGGTCACGAGCAGTACTTC. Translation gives CASSFGTGGHEQYF.

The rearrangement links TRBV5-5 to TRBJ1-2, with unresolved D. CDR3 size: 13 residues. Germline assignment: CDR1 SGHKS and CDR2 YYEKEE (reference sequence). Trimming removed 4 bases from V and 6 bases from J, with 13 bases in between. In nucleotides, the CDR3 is TGTGCCAGCAGCGTACGAGTTGTCAATGGCTACACCTTC. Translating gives CASSVRVVNGYTF.

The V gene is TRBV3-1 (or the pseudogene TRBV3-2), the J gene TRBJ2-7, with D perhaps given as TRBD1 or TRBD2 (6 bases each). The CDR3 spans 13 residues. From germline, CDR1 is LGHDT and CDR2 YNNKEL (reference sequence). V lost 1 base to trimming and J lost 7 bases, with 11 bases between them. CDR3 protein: CASSQVTGREQYF. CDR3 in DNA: TGTGCCAGCAGCCAAGTCACAGGGAGGGAGCAGTACTTC.

The CDR3 region is CASSLNRGDSDTQYF. The CDR3 coding sequence is TGCGCCAGCAGCTTGAACAGGGGAGATTCGGATACGCAGTATTTT. The chain recombines TRBV5-1 with TRBJ2-3; 7 bases agree with TRBD1. V dropped 1 base and J dropped 6; count of bases not matched to a gene: 8. The length of the CDR3 is 15 residues. From germline, CDR1 is SGHRS and CDR2 YFSETQ.

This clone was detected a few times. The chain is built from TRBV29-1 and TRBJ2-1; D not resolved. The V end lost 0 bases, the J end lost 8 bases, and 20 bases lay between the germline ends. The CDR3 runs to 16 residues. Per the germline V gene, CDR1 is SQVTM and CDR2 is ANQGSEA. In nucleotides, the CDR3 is TGCAGCGTTGAAGATCTAAACTATTCCCGGCGAGATGAGCAGTTCTTC. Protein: CSVEDLNYSRRDEQFF.

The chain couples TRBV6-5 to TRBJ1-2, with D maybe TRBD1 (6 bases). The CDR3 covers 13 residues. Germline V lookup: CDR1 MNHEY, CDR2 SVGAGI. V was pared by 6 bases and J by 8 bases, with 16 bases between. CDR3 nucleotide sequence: TGTGCCAGCAGACCACAGGGAGTTTCGGGCTACACCTTC. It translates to CASRPQGVSGYTF.

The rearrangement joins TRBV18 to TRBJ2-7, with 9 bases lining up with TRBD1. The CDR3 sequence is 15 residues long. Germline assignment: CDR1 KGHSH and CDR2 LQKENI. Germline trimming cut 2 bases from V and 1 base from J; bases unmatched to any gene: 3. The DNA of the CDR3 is TGTGCCAGCTCACCAGGGACAGGGCTTTCCTACGAGCAGTACTTC. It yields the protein CASSPGTGLSYEQYF.

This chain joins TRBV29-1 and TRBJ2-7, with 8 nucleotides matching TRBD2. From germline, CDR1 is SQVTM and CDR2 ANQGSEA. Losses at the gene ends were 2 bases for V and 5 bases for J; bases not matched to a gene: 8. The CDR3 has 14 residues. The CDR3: CSVEPGAGVDEQYF. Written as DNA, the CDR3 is TGCAGCGTTGAACCGGGAGCGGGAGTGGACGAGCAGTACTTC.